These 12 T cell receptor beta chains share one sample of origin, sequenced in a study of cytomegalovirus exposure and HLA in healthy donors. PCR used 60 Vbeta primers and 13 Jbeta primers. Profiling relied on immunoSEQ multiplex PCR, and the TCRdb table lists in-frame clones only, not all of them. The data hold around 110,000 clones, with 9% to 10% observed a single time. Sequences were obtained from PBMCs. These TCRs come from a man younger than 40 in good health and CMV-seronegative.

This clone showed up just a few times. The J gene is TRBJ1-1, the V gene TRBV7-8; D gene uncertain. Trimming removed 4 bases from V and 0 bases from J, with 12 bases in between. The CDR3 runs to 15 residues. CDR1 SGHVS and CDR2 FQNEAQ come from the germline V gene. The CDR3 spells CASSSRTGMNTEAFF. CDR3 nucleotide sequence: TGTGCCAGCAGCTCACGGACGGGAATGAACACTGAAGCTTTCTTT.

This clone has just a few counts. The rearrangement joins TRBV5-5 to TRBJ2-7; 9 bases map to TRBD1. The CDR3 loop spans 14 amino acids. Germline V gene data show CDR1 as SGHKS and CDR2 as YYEKEE (reference sequence). V dropped 10 bases and J dropped 4; count of bases not matched to a gene: 12. The CDR3 spells CAGALDRGGYEQYF. Written as DNA, the CDR3 is TGTGCCGGCGCCCTCGACAGGGGGGGATACGAGCAGTACTTC.

This clone appeared a few times. This chain uses TRBV13 with TRBJ2-5, with TRBD1 matching 7 bases. With V trimmed by 7 bases and J by 5 bases, 7 bases remained unmatched. The CDR3 loop spans 13 amino acids. Germline V gives CDR1 PRHDT, CDR2 FYEKMQ (reference sequence). CDR3 nucleotide sequence: TGTGCCAGCAACCGACAGGGAGAGGAGACCCAGTACTTC. It encodes CASNRQGEETQYF.

The gene calls are TRBV4-1 and TRBJ1-2; 9 bases are a match to TRBD1. V shed 7 bases and J 4 bases; nucleotides not matched to a gene: 10. The germline CDR1 and CDR2 sequences are MGHRA and YSYEKL. The CDR3 has 15 residues. CDR3 residues: CASTRTGEVSYGYTF. CDR3 in DNA: TGCGCCAGCACCCGGACAGGGGAAGTTAGCTATGGCTACACCTTC.

The gene calls are TRBV2 and TRBJ1-4; 8 bases are shared with TRBD1. CDR3 size: 14 residues. Germline V gene lookup returns CDR1 SNHLY and CDR2 FYNNEI. The trim removed 5 bases at V and 4 bases at J, leaving 3 bases unmatched. The CDR3 spells CASSRTGNNEKLFF. Written as DNA, the CDR3 is TGTGCCAGCAGTCGGACAGGGAATAATGAAAAACTGTTTTTT.

This clone has more than one count but fewer than ten. The genes are TRBV19 and TRBJ1-4; D might be TRBD1 (5 bases). Trimming cost V 6 bases and J 4 bases, with 12 bases left between them. CDR1 and CDR2 from the germline V gene are LNHDA and SQIVND (reference sequence). The CDR3 covers 14 residues. The CDR3, as DNA: TGTGCCAGTAGACCGACAGATTTTAATGAAAAACTGTTTTTT. This sequence encodes CASRPTDFNEKLFF.

V and J are TRBV5-4 and TRBJ1-1, with TRBD1 as a possible D gene (6 bases). Germline CDR1 is SGHNT and CDR2 is YYREEE (reference sequence). This CDR3 has 16 residues. The V gene lost 0 bases and the J gene lost 0 bases, with 12 bases spanning the gap. CDR3 amino acids: CASSLGRGVMNTEAFF. CDR3 DNA sequence: TGTGCCAGCAGCTTGGGCAGGGGAGTCATGAACACTGAAGCTTTCTTT.

This clone has a handful of counts. V usage is TRBV15 and J usage is TRBJ2-3, with 8 bases identical to TRBD2. The CDR3 is 18 amino acids. Germline trimming cut 3 bases from V and 3 bases from J; bases unmatched to any gene: 14. Germline V CDR1 and CDR2: LNHNV, YYDKDF (reference sequence). This CDR3 reads CATSRMPDKGTSTDTQYF. In DNA form, the CDR3 reads TGTGCCACCAGCAGGATGCCAGATAAGGGGACTAGTACAGATACGCAGTATTTT.

This clone was picked up a small number of times. J is TRBJ2-5 and V is TRBV30; 7 nucleotides align to TRBD2. Looked up from germline, CDR1 is GTSNPN and CDR2 is SVGIG (reference sequence). V dropped 0 bases and J dropped 5; count of bases not matched to a gene: 6. This CDR3 has 14 amino acids. DNA of the CDR3: TGTGCCTGGAGTGTAGGCGGGAGCTCTGAGACCCAGTACTTC. This gives the protein CAWSVGGSSETQYF.

V gene TRBV5-1 combines with J gene TRBJ2-1, with D possibly TRBD2 on 5 matching bases. V shed 0 bases and J shed 7 bases, with 11 bases lying between them. CDR1 and CDR2 from the germline V gene are SGHRS and YFSETQ. The CDR3 extends over 14 amino acids. The CDR3 DNA sequence: TGCGCCAGCAGCTTGGGGGGAAGGGAGAATGAGCAGTTCTTC. It yields the protein CASSLGGRENEQFF.

This clone was seen more than once but under ten times. The chain has TRBV7-8 and TRBJ1-1, with TRBD1 as a possible D gene (6 bases). Germline V gives CDR1 SGHVS, CDR2 FQNEAQ. Trimming stripped 3 bases from V and 5 bases from J, with 16 bases between. The CDR3 extends over 15 amino acids. CDR3 sequence reads: CASSFKTGLGTEAFF. Written as DNA, the CDR3 is TGTGCCAGCAGCTTTAAGACAGGTCTGGGGACTGAAGCTTTCTTT.

This sequence joins TRBV4-3 and TRBJ1-4; D ambiguous. Germline V gene lookup returns CDR1 LGHNA and CDR2 YSLEER. The V end lost 0 bases, the J end lost 5 bases, and 7 bases lay between the germline ends. This CDR3 region has 14 residues. CDR3 sequence reads: CASSQDRRNEKLFF. The CDR3 DNA follows: TGCGCCAGCAGCCAAGACAGGAGGAATGAAAAACTGTTTTTT.